Presented here are 30 T cell receptor beta chains from one specimen sequenced in a study of chemoradiotherapy in HPV16-positive cancers. Produced via immunoSEQ multiplex PCR; TCRdb's table is partial and in-frame only. This table holds some 5,800 clones, around 72% found once. Sample acquisition took place from a patient who underwent chemoradiotherapy. The receptors originated from a human donor with HPV-associated anogenital cancer.

This clone was detected only a few times. The genes are TRBV4-3 and TRBJ2-7; maybe TRBD1 (6 bases). The CDR3 covers 13 residues. Trimming cost V 4 bases and J 3 bases, with 10 bases left between them. Germline CDR1 reads LGHNA; CDR2 reads YSLEER. The CDR3 nucleotides read TGCGCCAGCAGCCGGGACACCCGCTACGAGCAGTACTTC. It specifies CASSRDTRYEQYF.

This clone occurred a few times. This chain uses TRBV28 with TRBJ2-7; D might be TRBD1 or TRBD2, each matching 5 bases. This CDR3 region has 14 residues. The ends were cut back, 1 base at V and 4 bases at J, with 11 bases in the middle. CDR1 is MDHEN and CDR2 is SYDVKM in the germline V gene. CDR3 sequence reads: CASSLLPGRYEQYF. The CDR3 DNA follows: TGTGCCAGCAGTTTATTACCAGGGAGATACGAGCAGTACTTC.

The chain recombines TRBV19 with TRBJ2-5; D unresolved. V was pared by 4 bases and J by 1 base, with 13 bases between. The germline CDR1 and CDR2 sequences are LNHDA and SQIVND (reference sequence). The CDR3 totals 15 residues. Here the CDR3 reads CASSTGASSQETQYF. The CDR3 DNA sequence: TGTGCCAGTAGTACAGGAGCGTCTTCCCAAGAGACCCAGTACTTC.

This clone was observed a single time. This sequence joins TRBV30 and TRBJ1-5; TRBD1 matches 8 bases. V gave up 2 bases and J gave up 3 bases; unmatched junction bases: 6. The germline V gene encodes CDR1 GTSNPN and CDR2 SVGIG (reference sequence). The CDR3 totals 15 residues. This CDR3 is CAWSRTGIYNQPQHF. CDR3 nucleotide sequence: TGTGCCTGGAGTCGGACAGGGATCTACAATCAGCCCCAGCATTTT.

The chain is built from TRBV2 and TRBJ2-5, with TRBD1 as a possible D gene (6 bases). The CDR3 sequence is 15 residues long. CDR1 and CDR2 from the germline V gene are SNHLY and FYNNEI. V lost 3 bases, J lost 5 bases, and 16 bases lay in between. CDR3 amino acids: CASSEESGARETQYF. The DNA of the CDR3 is TGTGCCAGCAGTGAGGAGTCAGGGGCCCGGGAGACCCAGTACTTC.

The chain links TRBV27 to TRBJ1-4; TRBD1 is a possible D gene (6 bases). Germline lookup yields CDR1 MNHEY and CDR2 SMNVEV (reference sequence). V shed 5 bases and J shed 6 bases, with 19 bases lying between them. The CDR3 has 16 residues. DNA for the CDR3: TGTGCCAGCAGTCATATCGGGGCGGACAGATATGAAAAACTGTTTTTT. Its protein is CASSHIGADRYEKLFF.

A remark on this clone: Its ends do not fully match the called genes, so a read error is possible. V gene TRBV6-1 combines with J gene TRBJ2-7; D gene uncertain. CDR1 and CDR2 from the germline V gene are MNHNS and SASEGT. The CDR3 loop spans 13 amino acids. The CDR3 here is CASSEAPSYEQYF. CDR3 sequence (DNA): TGTGCCAGCAGCGAAGCGCCTAGCTACGAGCAGTACTTC.

The chain links TRBV7-2 to TRBJ1-2, with D uncertain. Germline V gene sequence: CDR1 SGHTA, CDR2 FQGNSA. The V gene lost 5 bases and the J gene lost 4 bases, with 11 bases spanning the gap. The CDR3 contains 13 residues. CDR3 sequence (DNA): TGTGCCAGCAGCCCCCTTGGTGCCTATGGCTACACCTTC. Its translation: CASSPLGAYGYTF.

The CDR3 DNA reads TGTGCCAGCAGCCCCGTGGTCGACCGACGCACAGATACGCAGTATTTT. It codes for CASSPVVDRRTDTQYF. The genes are TRBV5-6 and TRBJ2-3; D is unresolved. The germline V gene has CDR1 SGHDT and CDR2 YYEEEE. The CDR3 contains 16 residues. The V and J ends lost 4 bases and 1 base respectively, with 16 bases between them.

The gene calls are TRBV5-1 and TRBJ2-1; 8 positions agree with TRBD1. The CDR3 has 13 residues. CDR1 and CDR2 (germline): SGHRS, YFSETQ. After removal of 4 bases from V and 6 bases from J, the junction contained 3 bases not matched to a gene. CDR3 region: CASSLGQANEQFF. The CDR3, as DNA: TGCGCCAGCAGCCTGGGACAGGCCAATGAGCAGTTCTTC.

The chain links TRBV4-2 to TRBJ2-3; 7 bases agree with TRBD2. This CDR3 has 14 amino acids. CDR1 and CDR2 from the germline V gene are LGHNA and YNFKEQ. V was clipped by 4 bases and J by 4 bases; unmatched bases: 5. The CDR3 coding sequence is TGTGCCAGCAGCCGCGGACTAGGGGCAGATACGCAGTATTTT. It yields the protein CASSRGLGADTQYF.

V usage is TRBV9 and J usage is TRBJ2-2; possibly TRBD2 for D (6 bases). The ends were cut back, 3 bases at V and 0 bases at J, with 12 bases in the middle. CDR1 is SGDLS and CDR2 is YYNGEE in the germline V gene. The CDR3 loop spans 16 amino acids. CDR3 protein: CASSGRLGTNTGELFF. The CDR3 nucleotides read TGTGCCAGCAGCGGACGACTAGGCACGAACACCGGGGAGCTGTTTTTT. The full variable domain, in which reference TRBV9 and TRBJ2-2 provide the parts outside the CDR3, is DSGVTQTPKHLITATGQRVTLRCSPRSGDLSVYWYQQSLDQGLQFLIQYYNGEERAKGNILERFSAQQFPDLHSELNLSSLELGDSALYFCASSGRLGTNTGELFFGEGSRLTVL.

The V gene is TRBV11-2, the J gene TRBJ1-1, with TRBD1 as a possible D gene (5 bases). V was clipped by 5 bases and J by 6 bases, with 19 bases between them. The germline gives CDR1 SGHAT, CDR2 FQNNGV. This CDR3 comprises 15 residues. Written as DNA, the CDR3 is TGTGCCAGCAGCCCAAGATCAGGGTCTCGCGCTGAAGCTTTCTTT. Encoded protein: CASSPRSGSRAEAFF. Together with reference TRBV11-2 and TRBJ1-1, the CDR3 gives the full variable domain: EAGVAQSPRYKIIEKRQSVAFWCNPISGHATLYWYQQILGQGPKLLIQFQNNGVVDDSQLPKDRFSAERLKGVDSTLKIQPAKLEDSAVYLCASSPRSGSRAEAFFGQGTRLTVV.

The chain recombines TRBV4-1 with TRBJ1-3; D uncertain. The CDR3 has 15 residues. Germline loops: CDR1 MGHRA, CDR2 YSYEKL. V was cut by 4 bases and J by 4 bases, with 14 bases left in between. This CDR3 is CASSPLFLGGNTIYF. For the CDR3, the DNA is TGCGCCAGCAGCCCCCTTTTCCTAGGGGGAAACACCATATATTTT.

This chain links TRBV9 with TRBJ1-1, with D perhaps TRBD1 (5 bases). The CDR3 consists of 14 residues. Germline-derived CDR1 and CDR2 are SGDLS and YYNGEE. With 4 bases removed from V and 4 bases from J, the gap between germline ends came to 14 bases. The CDR3 is CASSQGSWGTEAFF. The CDR3 bases are TGTGCCAGCAGCCAGGGTTCTTGGGGCACTGAAGCTTTCTTT.

The sample holds a few counts of this clone. This chain joins TRBV2 and TRBJ2-7, with D possibly called TRBD1 or TRBD2 (5 bases each). The CDR3 extends over 13 amino acids. Germline assignment: CDR1 SNHLY and CDR2 FYNNEI. Between the trimmed V and J ends, which lost 7 bases and 3 bases, there was a span of 13 bases. CDR3 in DNA: TGTGCCAGCAATAGGGACGGCTACTACGAGCAGTACTTC. This translates into CASNRDGYYEQYF.

This clone has only one observation. V gene TRBV5-1 combines with J gene TRBJ2-7; weak D call: TRBD1 (7 bases). CDR1 is SGHRS, CDR2 YFSETQ, per germline. This CDR3 contains 14 residues. Trimming shortened V by 3 bases and J by 3 bases, and 13 bases separated the two germline ends. CDR3 sequence: CASSWEDRYYEQYF. DNA of the CDR3: TGCGCCAGCAGCTGGGAGGACAGGTACTACGAGCAGTACTTC.

This chain uses TRBV5-5 with TRBJ1-1, with a tentative D call TRBD1 (5 bases). The CDR3 spans 15 residues. V shed 1 base and J shed 3 bases, with 13 bases lying between them. CDR1 SGHKS and CDR2 YYEKEE come from the germline V gene (reference sequence). The CDR3 sequence: CASSLRDWRDTEAFF. Here the CDR3 DNA reads TGTGCCAGCAGCTTGCGGGACTGGCGGGACACTGAAGCTTTCTTT.

The rearrangement joins TRBV7-2 to TRBJ2-3, with 8 nucleotides matching TRBD1. From germline, CDR1 is SGHTA and CDR2 FQGNSA. Germline trimming cut 7 bases from V and 0 bases from J; bases unmatched to any gene: 9. The CDR3 is made up of 16 amino acids. The CDR3 DNA reads as TGTGCCAGCAAATCAGGGGGCGGGATAAGCACAGATACGCAGTATTTT. Its translation is CASKSGGGISTDTQYF. Full variable domain (rest looked up from reference TRBV7-2 and TRBJ2-3): GAGVSQSPSNKVTEKGKDVELRCDPISGHTALYWYRQSLGQGLEFLIYFQGNSAPDKSGLPSDRFSAERTGGSVSTLTIQRTQQEDSAVYLCASKSGGGISTDTQYFGPGTRLTVL.

This chain links TRBV19 with TRBJ2-2; unclear D gene. Trimming cost V 6 bases and J 3 bases, with 8 bases left between them. The CDR3 is made up of 13 amino acids. CDR1 is LNHDA, CDR2 SQIVND, per germline (reference sequence). In DNA form, the CDR3 reads TGTGCCAGTAGATGGGGATACACCGGGGAGCTGTTTTTT. This gives the protein CASRWGYTGELFF.

This rearrangement joins TRBV9 to TRBJ2-5; TRBD2 might be the D (7 bases). This CDR3 comprises 15 residues. CDR1 is SGDLS, CDR2 YYNGEE, per germline. V lost 0 bases, J lost 5 bases, and 14 bases lay in between. The CDR3 region is CASSVGGGARETQYF. The CDR3 DNA follows: TGTGCCAGCAGCGTAGGAGGGGGGGCCAGGGAGACCCAGTACTTC.

This chain connects TRBV11-2 to TRBJ2-5, with D maybe TRBD1 (6 bases). Looked up from germline, CDR1 is SGHAT and CDR2 is FQNNGV. Trimming removed 2 bases at V and 3 bases at J, with 10 bases between. CDR3 length equals 14 residues. The CDR3 here is CASSLINREETQYF. The CDR3 DNA sequence: TGTGCCAGCAGCTTAATTAACAGGGAAGAGACCCAGTACTTC.

The chain combines TRBV28 with TRBJ2-3; possible D gene TRBD2, 6 bases. Germline V gives CDR1 MDHEN, CDR2 SYDVKM. Trimming took off 6 bases at V and 4 bases at J, with 17 bases between the two ends. This CDR3 contains 15 residues. The CDR3 DNA follows: TGTGCCAGCAGCCTAGGGACTCTGAAAGCAGATACGCAGTATTTT. It codes for CASSLGTLKADTQYF.

V is TRBV6-6 and J is TRBJ2-2; 8 bases agree with TRBD1. CDR3 length: 16 amino acids. V was pared by 6 bases and J by 4 bases, with 10 bases of the junction left unmatched. Germline V CDR1 and CDR2: MNHNY, SVGAGI (reference sequence). The CDR3 loop is CASSPTGQGGTGELFF. The CDR3 DNA sequence: TGTGCCAGCAGCCCAACAGGACAGGGAGGCACCGGGGAGCTGTTTTTT.

This clone occurred once. The chain has TRBV4-1 and TRBJ2-2, with D possibly being TRBD2 (6 bases). This CDR3 has 15 amino acids. V was clipped by 4 bases and J by 4 bases, with 13 bases between them. Per the germline V gene, CDR1 is MGHRA and CDR2 is YSYEKL. This CDR3 reads CASSPLGGGTGELFF. DNA for the CDR3: TGCGCCAGCAGCCCCCTCGGGGGAGGCACCGGGGAGCTGTTTTTT.

The rearrangement links TRBV4-3 to TRBJ2-6, with a possible D match to TRBD1 (5 bases). This CDR3 is 17 amino acids long. With 1 base removed from V and 0 bases from J, the gap between germline ends came to 10 bases. Germline CDR1 is LGHNA and CDR2 is YSLEER. The CDR3 nucleotides read TGCGCCAGCAGCCAAGCAGGGTTTAGCTCTGGGGCCAACGTCCTGACTTTC. Its translation is CASSQAGFSSGANVLTF.

The CDR3 DNA reads as TGCGCCAGCAGCTCAAATCTCCTGGGGGAGACCCAGTACTTC. It codes for CASSSNLLGETQYF. The chain uses TRBV5-1 and TRBJ2-5; no clear D. Trimming cost V 3 bases and J 5 bases, with 14 bases left between them. The germline gives CDR1 SGHRS, CDR2 YFSETQ. The CDR3 runs to 14 residues.

This rearrangement joins TRBV4-2 to TRBJ2-7, with D unclear. CDR1 is LGHNA and CDR2 is YNFKEQ in the germline V gene. Trimming took off 1 base at V and 3 bases at J, with 7 bases between the two ends. The CDR3 has 13 residues. CDR3 nucleotide sequence: TGTGCCAGCAGCCAAGTGAATAGCTACGAGCAGTACTTC. The encoded protein is CASSQVNSYEQYF.

V is TRBV7-3 and J is TRBJ1-2; D perhaps matches TRBD1 (5 bases). V lost 2 bases to trimming and J lost 8 bases, with 18 bases between them. This CDR3 spans 15 amino acids. Germline CDR1 and CDR2: SGHTA and FQGTGA. For the CDR3, the DNA is TGTGCCAGCAGCTTACTTTCGTTAAGGGGACTCGGCTACACCTTC. This sequence encodes CASSLLSLRGLGYTF.

The V call is TRBV6-5, the J call TRBJ2-1; unclear D gene. Germline assignment: CDR1 MNHEY and CDR2 SVGAGI. V gave up 5 bases and J gave up 3 bases, with 11 bases separating them. The CDR3 extends over 14 amino acids. The CDR3 sequence is CASSPEPRYNEQFF. In nucleotides, the CDR3 is TGTGCCAGCAGTCCAGAACCCCGCTACAATGAGCAGTTCTTC.